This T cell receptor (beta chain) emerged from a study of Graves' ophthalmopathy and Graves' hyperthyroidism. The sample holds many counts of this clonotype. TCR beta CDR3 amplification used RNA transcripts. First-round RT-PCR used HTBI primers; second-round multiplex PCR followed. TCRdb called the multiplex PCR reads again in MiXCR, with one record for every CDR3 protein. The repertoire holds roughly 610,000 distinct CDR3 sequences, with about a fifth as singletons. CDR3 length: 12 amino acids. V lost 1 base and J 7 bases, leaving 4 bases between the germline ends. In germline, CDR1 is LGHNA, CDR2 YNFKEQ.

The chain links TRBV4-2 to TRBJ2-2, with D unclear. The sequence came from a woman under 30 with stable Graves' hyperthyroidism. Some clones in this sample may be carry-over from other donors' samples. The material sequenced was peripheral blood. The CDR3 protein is CASSQVSGELFF. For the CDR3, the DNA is TGTGCCAGCAGCCAAGTAAGCGGGGAGCTGTTTTTT.